What follows describes a single TCR beta chain. Its antigen remains unidentified. No base qualities exist here, and no much larger clone lies one base off it. Libraries came from 5' RACE. The sample was run on an Illumina HiSeq 2500. A second about 7 to 12 cycle PCR used a sample-barcoded 5' primer and a J-beta primer mix. A unique molecular identifier was introduced onto each TCR beta cDNA molecule by a template-switch 5' adaptor carrying 12 random nucleotides. At least 2.5 million CDR3-containing paired-end reads were obtained from each sample. First-strand cDNA was synthesized from all RNA with the Mint cDNA synthesis kit, primed by a TRBC-specific oligonucleotide. Following uracil-DNA glycosylase treatment, a first 18-cycle PCR with universal primers M1SS and BC2_uni_R was performed on all cDNA. As for the original processing: For normalization, 1 million high-quality reads were randomly selected from each sample, with every read carrying a distinct molecular identifier. Instead of being binned into consensus sequences, reads with shared molecular identifiers were discarded. MiTCR, with a Q25 quality threshold and the strictest error-elimination algorithm, was used for CDR3 identification, clonotype clustering and error correction. Lower-bound total TCR beta diversity was estimated with a nonparametric unseen species model using Euler transformation. TCRdb reanalyzed the raw reads on its own, using fastp at Q25 for trimming and MiXCR for clone calling, and kept in-frame beta chains. Each entry merges the rows of one CDR3 protein and shows their most common DNA and genes. For this entry, the V and J calls and clone size follow TCRdb and not the study's own pipeline. Across this sample there are about 1.5 million distinct CDR3 sequences, with roughly two fifths seen only once. The ten largest clones represent about 4% of the sample.

The sample originates from a study of blood T cells in healthy people across ages (dated by TCRdb to between 2014 and 2017). Regarding the study in general: In model experiments, template switching captured about one uniquely barcoded TCR beta cDNA molecule for every two T cells. The donors were split into four age groups: young (average around 15 years), middle-aged (around 40), aged (more than 55) and long-lived (approximately 80). To track age-related changes in TCR beta repertoire diversity, the study relied on deep sequencing normalized with unique cDNA molecular identifiers. Donors of different ages were randomly distributed across sequencing lanes to avoid experimental bias. The study analyzed two additional independent replicas of 1 million unique cDNA reads from the same blood draw for two donors, one aged 18 to 30 and one aged 80 or older. The research as a whole found: Compared with the aged group, the long-lived group had more naive CD4+ T cells, fewer expanded clones and increased TCR diversity, suggesting age selection. The percentage of naive T cells measured by flow cytometry correlated strongly with observed TCR beta diversity. Because the CMV infection status of the donors was unknown, age-related changes in expanded clonotypes may potentially have been confounded. Estimates of total diversity based on one million sequenced T cells were considered lower bounds and underestimates. As age increased, observed TCR beta diversity per million T cells dropped in a roughly linear way, and a significant reduction was already evident by age 40. Since profiling was done on bulk unsorted PBMCs, naive and antigen-experienced compartments could not be conclusively compared.

Systemically healthy Caucasian individuals from Russia, 35 to 50 in total and aged roughly 6 to 100 years, were included as donors. Each donor gave about 11 milliliters of peripheral blood, drawn into EDTA-treated Vacutainer tubes. PBMCs were isolated by Ficoll-Paque density-gradient centrifugation, with at least 6 million obtained per sample. Trizol reagent was used to extract total RNA from the PBMCs, yielding at least 5 micrograms per sample. The percentages of naive CD45RAhigh/CD27high T cells were determined by flow cytometry on a PBMC aliquot from every donor. CDR1 and CDR2 are drawn from the germline V gene: MNHEY, SVGEGT. The CDR3 goes from the cysteine to the phenylalanine over 15 residues. The CDR3 DNA has 45 bases and is translated from base 1. The trim is 0 bases for V and 3 bases for J, with a gap of 9 bases between the germline ends.

This chain joins TRBV6-2 or TRBV6-3 to TRBJ1-5, with the D gene not clear enough to name. This clonotype was sampled from a woman younger than 30 in good health. Sequenced input: blood. The DNA reads as follows: TGTGCCAGCAGTTACTCGACAACGGCCAATCAGCCCCAGCATTTT. The translation is CASSYSTTANQPQHF.